This T cell receptor beta chain was profiled in a study of blood T cell repertoires in COVID-19. Germline CDR1 is MDHEN and CDR2 is SYDVKM. CDR3 length equals 14 residues. J lost 0 bases, V lost 6 bases, and 5 bases had no gene match. Study processing details: From reference gene primer amplification, estimates of nucleated cell counts were derived. Clones were sequenced by immunoSEQ multiplex PCR, and TCRdb holds only the in-frame ones, with some missing. V, J and clone size were drawn from that table, and D and trimming were deduced from the DNA. The repertoire holds roughly 50,000 clones, with roughly nine tenths as singletons.

This rearrangement joins TRBV28 to TRBJ2-7; 7 bases agree with TRBD1. The TCR was taken from a woman aged 40 to 50 with active COVID-19. Sequences were obtained from peripheral blood. The CDR3 region is CASRGQGVSYEQYF. CDR3 in DNA: TGTGCCAGCAGAGGGCAGGGGGTCTCCTACGAGCAGTACTTC.